This T cell receptor beta chain derives from a study of cytomegalovirus exposure and HLA in healthy donors. The wider study: Of over 350 genotyped donors, roughly 81% grouped in the Caucasian-associated ancestry cluster.

CDR1 and CDR2 from the germline V gene are MNHNS and SASEGT. Trimming took 5 bases from V and 0 from J, leaving 11 bases between them. The CDR3 runs to 15 residues. 13 Jbeta primers and 60 Vbeta primers were used for the PCR. Libraries were prepared by immunoSEQ multiplex PCR; TCRdb keeps only in-frame clonotypes and omits some of them. The data contain tens of thousands of clones, roughly 70% of them singletons. The chain combines TRBV6-1 with TRBJ1-3; D gene unclear. Input material: PBMCs. The receptor was isolated from a man aged 50 or older in good health and CMV-seronegative. CDR3 nucleotide sequence: TGTGCCAGCAGTTCCGCGCGGGACTCTGGAAACACCATATATTTT. Translated, it gives CASSSARDSGNTIYF.